Following are 14 T cell receptor beta chains from one sample sequenced in a study of control samples from healthy donors and cancer patients. TCRdb keeps only in-frame clones here, not all; method: immunoSEQ multiplex PCR. The sample has some 130,000 clones, around 90% seen once; the top ten hold around 2.5%. What was sequenced was blood. These receptors originate from a man in his forties in good health.

As regards this clone: Other DNA sequences from this sample encode an identical CDR3 as well. This chain joins TRBV3-1 (or the pseudogene TRBV3-2) and TRBJ2-7, with 7 bases that match TRBD1. The CDR3 is 13 amino acids. Per germline, CDR1 LGHDT and CDR2 YNNKEL (reference sequence). This chain's CDR3 is CATRQGMAYEQYF. The CDR3 coding sequence is TGTGCTACCCGACAGGGAATGGCCTACGAGCAGTACTTC.

The J gene is TRBJ1-1, the V gene TRBV19; the D is unclear. Germline values: CDR1 LNHDA, CDR2 SQIVND (reference sequence). V was shortened by 4 bases and J by 1 base, with 7 bases between the two germline ends. The CDR3 loop spans 13 amino acids. CDR3 sequence reads: CASSTTANTEAFF. The CDR3, as DNA: TGTGCCAGTAGTACAACAGCGAACACTGAAGCTTTCTTT.

This clone was recorded only once. CDR3 DNA: TGTGCCAGCGCGGGGGAGGGGGCCACTGAAGCTTTCTTT. Translated, it gives CASAGEGATEAFF. The chain combines TRBV18 with TRBJ1-1, with 7 bases lining up with TRBD1. The CDR3 runs to 13 residues. CDR1 and CDR2 from the germline V gene are KGHSH and LQKENI. Trimming removed 8 bases from V and 4 bases from J; junction bases left unmatched: 7.

The CDR3 sequence: CASSQELSGVTGSPLHF. In DNA, the CDR3 is TGCGCCAGCAGCCAAGAACTTAGCGGAGTTACGGGTTCACCCCTCCACTTT. The V gene is TRBV4-1, the J gene TRBJ1-6; the D is unclear. V dropped 0 bases and J dropped 9 bases, with 18 bases sitting between them. The CDR3 loop spans 17 amino acids. Germline loops: CDR1 MGHRA, CDR2 YSYEKL.

The chain recombines TRBV3-1 (or the pseudogene TRBV3-2) with TRBJ2-7; TRBD2 is a possible D gene (5 bases). CDR3 size: 18 residues. Trimming removed 0 bases from V and 3 bases from J, with 21 bases in between. The germline V gene encodes CDR1 LGHDT and CDR2 YNNKEL (reference sequence). In nucleotides, the CDR3 is TGTGCCAGCAGCCAAGATCTCCTTGGTAGCGTTTCCCTCTACGAGCAGTACTTC. Protein: CASSQDLLGSVSLYEQYF.

The V and J genes are TRBV7-3 and TRBJ2-1; TRBD1 or TRBD2 may be the D gene (5 bases each). The CDR3 sequence is 14 residues long. Trimming stripped 5 bases from V and 6 bases from J, with 14 bases between. From germline, CDR1 is SGHTA and CDR2 FQGTGA. The CDR3 reads CASSGPGTGNEQFF. CDR3 in DNA: TGTGCCAGCAGCGGCCCCGGGACCGGCAATGAGCAGTTCTTC.

V and J are TRBV3-1 (or the pseudogene TRBV3-2) and TRBJ2-7; D is uncertain. V was pared by 3 bases and J by 3 bases, with 12 bases between. The CDR3 contains 14 residues. Germline V gene lookup returns CDR1 LGHDT and CDR2 YNNKEL (reference sequence). CDR3 sequence reads: CASSQVVPYYEQYF. The CDR3 DNA reads TGTGCCAGCAGCCAGGTAGTGCCCTACTACGAGCAGTACTTC.

CDR3 sequence: CASSMSAYNEQFF. In DNA form, the CDR3 reads TGTGCCAGTAGTATGAGCGCCTACAATGAGCAGTTCTTC. The V gene is TRBV19, the J gene TRBJ2-1; D gene unclear. The germline V and J ends were trimmed by 3 bases and 2 bases, with 5 bases remaining between them. CDR1 and CDR2 from the germline V gene are LNHDA and SQIVND (reference sequence). The CDR3 sequence is 13 residues long.

CDR3 bases: TGTGCCAGTAGTATTTCCGTCGGACAGTTGTGGTTCGGCTACACCTTC. Its protein product is CASSISVGQLWFGYTF. V gene TRBV19 combines with J gene TRBJ1-2, with D maybe TRBD1 (6 bases). The CDR3 has 16 residues. Trimming took off 3 bases at V and 8 bases at J, with 22 bases between the two ends. From germline, CDR1 is LNHDA and CDR2 SQIVND (reference sequence).

J is TRBJ2-7 and V is TRBV19, with TRBD1 matching 9 bases. With V trimmed by 3 bases and J by 2 bases, 11 bases remained unmatched. From germline, CDR1 is LNHDA and CDR2 SQIVND (reference sequence). The CDR3 is made up of 17 amino acids. The CDR3: CASSISTGGVLPYEQYF. The CDR3 DNA is TGTGCCAGTAGTATCAGCACAGGGGGCGTCCTTCCCTACGAGCAGTACTTC.

This CDR3 is CASSLRGGFTSNTGELFF. The CDR3, as DNA: TGTGCCAGCAGCTTGCGGGGCGGGTTTACATCGAACACCGGGGAGCTGTTTTTT. The chain has TRBV5-8 and TRBJ2-2, with D possibly being TRBD1 or TRBD2 (5 bases each). Germline V CDR1 and CDR2: SGHTS, YDEGEE. The CDR3 consists of 18 residues. V gave up 1 base and J gave up 0 bases, with 16 bases separating them.

This clone was counted between two and nine times. V and J are TRBV5-4 and TRBJ1-1, with D perhaps TRBD1 (6 bases). Germline lookup yields CDR1 SGHNT and CDR2 YYREEE (reference sequence). The V and J ends lost 0 bases and 7 bases respectively, with 13 bases between them. The length of the CDR3 is 14 residues. CDR3 nucleotides: TGTGCCAGCAGCTTGGCCGGGGGCTTGGATGAAGCTTTCTTT. This gives the protein CASSLAGGLDEAFF.

V is TRBV24-1 and J is TRBJ2-7; D remains unclear. V dropped 2 bases and J dropped 2 bases, with 12 bases sitting between them. CDR1 KGHDR and CDR2 SFDVKD come from the germline V gene. CDR3 length equals 15 residues. As DNA, the CDR3 is TGTGCCACCAGTGATTCCAGGACGCCTCCCTACGAGCAGTACTTC. It yields the protein CATSDSRTPPYEQYF.

V gene TRBV7-9 combines with J gene TRBJ1-1; D gene ambiguous. V lost 1 base and J lost 1, with 16 bases in between. The CDR3 loop spans 17 amino acids. CDR1 is SEHNR, CDR2 FQNEAQ, per germline (reference sequence). The CDR3 protein is CASSLGFSASRNTEAFF. The CDR3 DNA reads TGTGCCAGCAGCTTAGGGTTTTCGGCCAGCAGGAACACTGAAGCTTTCTTT.